The 21 T cell receptor beta chains below come from one sample, sequenced in a study of T cells in Graves' hyperthyroidism and ophthalmopathy (dated by TCRdb to about 2019). The library was made by multiplex PCR. The sequencer listed for this sample is Illumina HiSeq 2000. TCR beta CDR3 regions were amplified from RNA transcripts. The first round of RT-PCR for the TCR CDR3 was performed with the HTBI primer set and the Qiagen OneStep RT-PCR kit. The public sequencing data were trimmed at Q25 with fastp and processed into clonotypes with MiXCR by TCRdb, which kept only in-frame beta chains. Every distinct CDR3 protein forms one entry, paired with its most common genes and DNA. This sample gives about 840,000 distinct CDR3 sequences in total; about two fifths of them show up just once. The ten largest account for approximately 8.7% of the sample. Sequencing input: blood. These receptor sequences come from a man aged 18 to 29 with Graves' hyperthyroidism.

This clonotype was observed a handful of times. This sequence joins TRBV4-1 and TRBJ1-2; D gene unclear. Germline-derived CDR1 and CDR2 are MGHRA and YSYEKL. The ends were cut back, 0 bases at V and 4 bases at J, with 12 bases in the middle. CDR3 length: 15 residues. The CDR3 reads CASSQDLSRGYGYTF. CDR3 sequence (DNA): TGCGCCAGCAGCCAAGACCTCAGCCGTGGCTATGGCTACACCTTC.

The CDR3 nucleotides read TGCAGTGCTACAAATCCTCAGGGGACTTCGGGGGTGGCCCAGTACTTC. Translating gives CSATNPQGTSGVAQYF. The chain carries TRBV20-1 and TRBJ2-5; D may match TRBD1 or TRBD2 (6 bases each). Trimming removed 4 bases at V and 9 bases at J, with 27 bases between. The V gene's germline CDR1 is DFQATT and CDR2 SNEGSKA (reference sequence). The CDR3 runs 16 residues.

This clonotype was observed a handful of times. This chain links TRBV20-1 with TRBJ1-2; D is possibly TRBD1 (5 bases). CDR1 is DFQATT, CDR2 SNEGSKA, per germline (reference sequence). The CDR3 is 15 residues long. The V gene lost 1 base and the J gene lost 2 bases, with 14 bases spanning the gap. The CDR3 sequence is CSARGVGGANYGYTF. DNA of the CDR3: TGCAGTGCTAGAGGGGTGGGGGGAGCGAACTATGGCTACACCTTC.

The genes are TRBV25-1 and TRBJ1-2; 9 bases fit TRBD1. Germline assignment: CDR1 MGHDK and CDR2 SYGVNS. The CDR3 sequence is 18 residues long. J was trimmed by 4 bases and V by 4 bases; bases with no gene match: 16. In DNA, the CDR3 is TGTGCCAGCAGTGCTAGTGATTTAGGGACAGGGCTCTTCTATGGCTACACCTTC. Protein product: CASSASDLGTGLFYGYTF.

The J gene is TRBJ2-5, the V gene TRBV20-1; D ambiguous. CDR1 is DFQATT and CDR2 is SNEGSKA in the germline V gene (reference sequence). With 5 bases removed from V and 2 bases from J, the gap between germline ends came to 18 bases. The CDR3 runs 15 residues. The DNA for the CDR3 is TGCAGTGCTCCCCCAGTGCGAGAACCTCAAGAGACCCAGTACTTC. It specifies CSAPPVREPQETQYF.

This clonotype was seen a few times. This sequence joins TRBV25-1 and TRBJ1-6; unclear D gene. Germline V CDR1 and CDR2: MGHDK, SYGVNS. V lost 5 bases to trimming and J lost 11 bases, with 16 bases between them. The CDR3 loop spans 14 amino acids. The CDR3 here is CASSYSGDLTPLHF. The CDR3 nucleotides are TGTGCCAGCAGTTACTCTGGTGATTTGACACCCCTCCACTTT.

This clonotype was detected only a few times. This chain uses TRBV6-1 with TRBJ1-1, with a possible D match to TRBD1 (5 bases). V lost 7 bases and J lost 4, with 19 bases in between. The CDR3 extends over 15 amino acids. Germline CDR1 reads MNHNS; CDR2 reads SASEGT. The CDR3 DNA follows: TGTGCCAGCACTCGGGCCTCGGGGCGGAGCACTGAAGCTTTCTTT. It is translated as CASTRASGRSTEAFF.

This clonotype was counted only a few times. The CDR3 DNA reads as TGCGCCAGCAGCCAAGAGGGACTAGGAGACGAGCAGTACTTC. This codes for CASSQEGLGDEQYF. The chain joins TRBV4-1 to TRBJ2-7; 8 nucleotides agree with TRBD2. Germline V CDR1 and CDR2: MGHRA, YSYEKL. The CDR3 sequence is 14 residues long. The V segment lost 0 bases and the J segment 5 bases; nucleotides outside the gene matches: 3.

V gene TRBV7-2 combines with J gene TRBJ2-5; tentatively, D is TRBD2 (5 bases). The length of the CDR3 is 14 residues. Trimming removed 5 bases at V and 1 base at J, with 11 bases between. The germline V gene encodes CDR1 SGHTA and CDR2 FQGNSA. The CDR3 reads CASSVEAVQETQYF. In nucleotides, the CDR3 is TGTGCCAGCAGCGTAGAAGCGGTCCAAGAGACCCAGTACTTC.

This clonotype was observed a single time. Mismatch with germline at one junction end may stem from a read error. The chain recombines TRBV19 with TRBJ1-5; 7 bases map to TRBD1. This CDR3 is 15 amino acids long. CDR1 and CDR2 from the germline V gene are LNHDA and SQIVND (reference sequence). The CDR3 DNA is TGTGCCAGTAGTATAGATCGGGACAGCAATCAGCCCAAGCATTTT. Translated, it gives CASSIDRDSNQPKHF.

This clonotype was seen a few times. The chain is built from TRBV4-2 and TRBJ1-6; D is undetermined. Trimming took off 0 bases at V and 7 bases at J, with 10 bases between the two ends. This CDR3 contains 15 residues. Germline values: CDR1 LGHNA, CDR2 YNFKEQ. CDR3 in DNA: TGTGCCAGCAGCCAAGATTTGGACGGGAATTCACCCCTCCACTTT. Protein product: CASSQDLDGNSPLHF.

For this clonotype: This sequence may be a read error, since a much larger clone differs from it by one base. V gene TRBV20-1 combines with J gene TRBJ1-1; D uncertain. The CDR3 is 11 amino acids. Germline CDR1 reads DFQATT; CDR2 reads SNEGSKA (reference sequence). This CDR3 reads CSVSLGREALF. The DNA of the CDR3 is TGCAGTGTATCCCTAGGTCGTGAAGCTCTCTTT.

This clonotype was seen repeatedly, ten times or more. The V gene is TRBV7-2, the J gene TRBJ1-1, with 10 bases fitting TRBD1. The junction had 12 bases not matched to a gene; V was cut back by 5 bases and J by 9 bases. Per the germline V gene, CDR1 is SGHTA and CDR2 is FQGNSA. CDR3 length: 15 amino acids. CDR3 in amino acids: CASSTWDRGGGQAFF. As DNA, the CDR3 is TGTGCCAGCAGCACCTGGGACAGGGGCGGAGGTCAAGCTTTCTTT.

On this clonotype itself: This clone may be a read error of a much larger clone one base away. This chain joins TRBV2 and TRBJ1-2; D is unclear. Germline-derived CDR1 and CDR2 are SNHLY and FYNNEI. V was clipped by 6 bases and J by 3 bases, with 23 bases between them. The CDR3 extends over 17 amino acids. CDR3 amino acids: CASRLKQEWSGDYGYTF. In DNA form, the CDR3 reads TGTGCCAGCAGATTAAAGCAAGAGTGGTCCGGGGACTATGGCTACACCTTC.

This clonotype has a handful of counts. The J gene is TRBJ1-1, the V gene TRBV19; perhaps TRBD1 as D (5 bases). V was shortened by 8 bases and J by 1 base, with 14 bases between the two germline ends. This CDR3 has 14 amino acids. Germline V gene lookup returns CDR1 LNHDA and CDR2 SQIVND (reference sequence). CDR3 protein: CASWRGWGNTEAFF. The CDR3 bases are TGTGCCAGTTGGCGGGGGTGGGGGAACACTGAAGCTTTCTTT. The full variable domain, in which reference TRBV19 and TRBJ1-1 provide the parts outside the CDR3, is DGGITQSPKYLFRKEGQNVTLSCEQNLNHDAMYWYRQDPGQGLRLIYYSQIVNDFQKGDIAEGYSVSREKKESFPLTVTSAQKNPTAFYLCASWRGWGNTEAFFGQGTRLTVV.

This clonotype was seen more than once but under ten times. The J gene is TRBJ1-6, the V gene TRBV7-9; D is uncertain. The CDR3 extends over 16 amino acids. Germline CDR1 and CDR2: SEHNR and FQNEAQ (reference sequence). V was cut by 2 bases and J by 9 bases, with 17 bases left in between. CDR3 sequence reads: CASSLYSGRGSSPLHF. CDR3 in DNA: TGTGCCAGCAGCTTATATTCCGGCAGAGGTAGTTCACCCCTCCACTTT. Filled out from reference TRBV7-9 and TRBJ1-6, the complete variable domain reads DTGVSQNPRHKITKRGQNVTFRCDPISEHNRLYWYRQTLGQGPEFLTYFQNEAQLEKSRLLSDRFSAERPKGSFSTLEIQRTEQGDSAMYLCASSLYSGRGSSPLHFGNGTRLTVT.

Only a few counts were recorded for this clonotype. The chain couples TRBV7-2 to TRBJ2-5; D unclear. This CDR3 is built from 14 residues. CDR1 and CDR2 (germline): SGHTA, FQGNSA. Trimming shortened V by 6 bases and J by 1 base, and 12 bases separated the two germline ends. CDR3 residues: CASSDSRSQETQYF. As DNA, the CDR3 is TGTGCCAGCAGTGACTCTCGCAGCCAAGAGACCCAGTACTTC.

The chain couples TRBV29-1 to TRBJ2-3; 7 nucleotides align to TRBD1. CDR1 and CDR2 from the germline V gene are SQVTM and ANQGSEA. This CDR3 is 14 amino acids long. The trim removed 7 bases at V and 0 bases at J, leaving 7 bases unmatched. The CDR3 reads CSAAGGTSTDTQYF. The CDR3 region has the DNA TGCAGCGCCGCAGGGGGAACTAGCACAGATACGCAGTATTTT.

This clonotype has a count of ten or more. The chain employs TRBV2 and TRBJ2-2; D assignment may be TRBD1 or TRBD2 (6 bases each). This CDR3 has 14 amino acids. Trimming cost V 8 bases and J 4 bases, with 14 bases left between them. Germline CDR1 reads SNHLY; CDR2 reads FYNNEI. The CDR3 is CASLGGQATGELFF. Written as DNA, the CDR3 is TGTGCCAGCCTAGGGGGGCAGGCCACCGGGGAGCTGTTTTTT. Full variable domain (missing parts from reference TRBV2 and TRBJ2-2): EPEVTQTPSHQVTQMGQEVILRCVPISNHLYFYWYRQILGQKVEFLVSFYNNEISEKSEIFDDQFSVERPDGSNFTLKIRSTKLEDSAMYFCASLGGQATGELFFGEGSRLTVL.

On this clonotype itself: A read error may be the cause here, since a much bigger clone is one base away. This chain uses TRBV10-3 with TRBJ1-4; 10 positions match TRBD1. CDR3 length equals 17 residues. The germline V gene has CDR1 ENHRY and CDR2 SYGVKD. The CDR3 nucleotides are TGTGCCAGCAGTGAGTCAGGGACAGGGGCGACTAAGGAAAAACTGTTTTTT. As protein: CASSESGTGATKEKLFF.

With respect to this clonotype: With a much larger clone just one base away, this may be a read error. The chain carries TRBV12-3 or TRBV12-4 and TRBJ2-7; D is ambiguous. Trimming stripped 5 bases from V and 4 bases from J, with 18 bases between. This CDR3 is 15 amino acids long. CDR3 sequence: CASSPTGLGGYEQYF. The CDR3 nucleotides read TGTGCCAGCAGTCCCACTGGTTTGGGTGGGTACGAGCAGTACTTC.